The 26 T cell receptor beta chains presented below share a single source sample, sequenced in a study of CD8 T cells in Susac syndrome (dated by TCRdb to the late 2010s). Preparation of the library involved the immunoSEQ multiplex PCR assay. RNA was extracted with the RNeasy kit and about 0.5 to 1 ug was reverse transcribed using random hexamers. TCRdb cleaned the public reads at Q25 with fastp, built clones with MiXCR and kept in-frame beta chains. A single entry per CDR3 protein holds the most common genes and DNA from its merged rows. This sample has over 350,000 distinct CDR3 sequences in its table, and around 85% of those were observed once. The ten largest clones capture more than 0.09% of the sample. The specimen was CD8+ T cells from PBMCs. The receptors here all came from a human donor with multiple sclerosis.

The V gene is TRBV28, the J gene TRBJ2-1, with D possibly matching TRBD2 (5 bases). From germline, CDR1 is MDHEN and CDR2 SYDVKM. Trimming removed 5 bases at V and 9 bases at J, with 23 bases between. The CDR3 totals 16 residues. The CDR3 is CASSPPPGLGRGEQFF. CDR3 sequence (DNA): TGTGCCAGCAGTCCCCCCCCCGGACTGGGTCGGGGTGAGCAGTTCTTC.

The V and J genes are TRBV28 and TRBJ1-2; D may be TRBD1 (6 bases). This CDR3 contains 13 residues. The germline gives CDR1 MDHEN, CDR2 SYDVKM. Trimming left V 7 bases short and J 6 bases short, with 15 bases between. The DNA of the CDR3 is TGTGCCAGCACCTTCGGAGGGGGGGATGGCTACACCTTC. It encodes CASTFGGGDGYTF.

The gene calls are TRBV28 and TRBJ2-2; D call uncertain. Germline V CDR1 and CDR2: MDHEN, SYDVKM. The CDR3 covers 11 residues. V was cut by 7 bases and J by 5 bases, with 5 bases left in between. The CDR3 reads CASTFTGELFF. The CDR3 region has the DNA TGTGCCAGCACGTTTACCGGGGAGCTGTTTTTT. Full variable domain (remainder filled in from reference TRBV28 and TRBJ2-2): DVKVTQSSRYLVKRTGEKVFLECVQDMDHENMFWYRQDPGLGLRLIYFSYDVKMKEKGDIPEGYSVSREKKERFSLILESASTNQTSMYLCASTFTGELFFGEGSRLTVL.

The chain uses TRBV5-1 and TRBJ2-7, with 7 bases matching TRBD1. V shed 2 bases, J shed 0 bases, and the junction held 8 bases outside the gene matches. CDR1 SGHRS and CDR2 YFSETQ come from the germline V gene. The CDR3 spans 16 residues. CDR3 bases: TGCGCCAGCAGCTTAGGACAGGAAGGTGGCTCCTACGAGCAGTACTTC. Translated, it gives CASSLGQEGGSYEQYF.

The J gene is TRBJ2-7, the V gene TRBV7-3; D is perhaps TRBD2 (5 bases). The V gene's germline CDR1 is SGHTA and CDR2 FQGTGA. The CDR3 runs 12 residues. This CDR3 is CVRLGDNYEQYF. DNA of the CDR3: TGTGTCAGGTTGGGAGATAACTACGAGCAGTACTTC.

CDR3 region: CASSPAGQGGTEAFF. DNA of the CDR3: TGTGCCAGTAGTCCGGCCGGACAGGGGGGAACTGAAGCTTTCTTT. The chain links TRBV19 to TRBJ1-1; TRBD1 matches 10 bases. V was clipped by 5 bases and J by 5 bases; unmatched bases: 8. CDR3 size: 15 residues. Germline V CDR1 and CDR2: LNHDA, SQIVND (reference sequence).

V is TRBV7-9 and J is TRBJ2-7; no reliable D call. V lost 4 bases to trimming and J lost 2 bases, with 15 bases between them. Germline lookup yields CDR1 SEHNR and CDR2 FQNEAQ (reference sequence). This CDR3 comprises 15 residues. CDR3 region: CASSSPGKATYEQYF. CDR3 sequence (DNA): TGTGCCAGCAGCTCCCCTGGGAAGGCGACCTACGAGCAGTACTTC.

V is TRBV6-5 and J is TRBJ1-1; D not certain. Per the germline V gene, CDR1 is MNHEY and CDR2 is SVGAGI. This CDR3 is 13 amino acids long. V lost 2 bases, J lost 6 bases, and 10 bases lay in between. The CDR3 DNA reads TGTGCCAGCAGTTACCAACCTGGCGCTGAAGCTTTCTTT. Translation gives CASSYQPGAEAFF.

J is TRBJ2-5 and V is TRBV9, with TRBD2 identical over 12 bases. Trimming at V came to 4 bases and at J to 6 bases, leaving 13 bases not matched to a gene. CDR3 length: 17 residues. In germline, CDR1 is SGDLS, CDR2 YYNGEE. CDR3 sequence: CASSPSGVTSGSKTQYF. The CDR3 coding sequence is TGTGCCAGCAGCCCATCTGGGGTGACTAGCGGGAGTAAGACCCAGTACTTC.

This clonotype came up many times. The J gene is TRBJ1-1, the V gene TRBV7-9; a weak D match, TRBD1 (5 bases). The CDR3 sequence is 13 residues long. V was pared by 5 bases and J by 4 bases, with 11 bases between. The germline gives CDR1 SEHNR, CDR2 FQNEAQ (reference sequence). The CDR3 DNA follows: TGTGCCAGCAGCCCCGGGGGAGGCACTGAAGCTTTCTTT. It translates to CASSPGGGTEAFF. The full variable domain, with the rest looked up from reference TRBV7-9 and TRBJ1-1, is DTGVSQNPRHKITKRGQNVTFRCDPISEHNRLYWYRQTLGQGPEFLTYFQNEAQLEKSRLLSDRFSAERPKGSFSTLEIQRTEQGDSAMYLCASSPGGGTEAFFGQGTRLTVV.

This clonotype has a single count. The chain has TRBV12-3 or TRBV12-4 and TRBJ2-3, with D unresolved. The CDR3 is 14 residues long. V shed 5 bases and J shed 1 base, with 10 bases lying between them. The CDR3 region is CASSPFGGTDTQYF. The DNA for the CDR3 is TGTGCCAGCAGTCCCTTTGGGGGCACAGATACGCAGTATTTT.

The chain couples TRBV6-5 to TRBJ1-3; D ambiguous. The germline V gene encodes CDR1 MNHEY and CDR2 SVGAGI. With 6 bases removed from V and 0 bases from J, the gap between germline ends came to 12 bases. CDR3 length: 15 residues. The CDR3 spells CASREGLSSGNTIYF. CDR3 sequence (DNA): TGTGCCAGCAGAGAGGGCTTGAGCTCTGGAAACACCATATATTTT.

CDR3 residues: CASSPWVTRGDEQFF. CDR3 in DNA: TGTGCCAGCAGCCCCTGGGTCACCCGCGGCGATGAGCAGTTCTTC. The J gene is TRBJ2-1, the V gene TRBV7-9; D unclear. V lost 5 bases and J lost 8, with 19 bases in between. This CDR3 has 15 amino acids. The germline V gene encodes CDR1 SEHNR and CDR2 FQNEAQ (reference sequence).

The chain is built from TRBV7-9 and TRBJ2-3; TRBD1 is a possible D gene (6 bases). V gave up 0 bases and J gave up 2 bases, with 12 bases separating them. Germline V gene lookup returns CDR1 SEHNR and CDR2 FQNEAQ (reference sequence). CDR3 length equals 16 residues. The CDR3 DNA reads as TGTGCCAGCAGCTTAGCGGGGCAGGGGAACACAGATACGCAGTATTTT. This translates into CASSLAGQGNTDTQYF.

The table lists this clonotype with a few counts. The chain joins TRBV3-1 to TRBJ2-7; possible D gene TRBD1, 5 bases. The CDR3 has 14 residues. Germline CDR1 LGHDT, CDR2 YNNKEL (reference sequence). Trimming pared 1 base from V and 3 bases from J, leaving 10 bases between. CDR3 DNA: TGTGCCAGCAGCCAAGGCCAGGGCTTCTACGAGCAGTACTTC. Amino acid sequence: CASSQGQGFYEQYF.

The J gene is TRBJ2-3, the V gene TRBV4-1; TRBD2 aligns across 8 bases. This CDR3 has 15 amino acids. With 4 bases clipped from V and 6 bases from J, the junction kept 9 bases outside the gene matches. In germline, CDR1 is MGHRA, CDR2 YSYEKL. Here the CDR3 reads CASSRLLAVGDTQYF. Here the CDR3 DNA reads TGCGCCAGCAGCCGCTTACTAGCGGTAGGCGATACGCAGTATTTT.

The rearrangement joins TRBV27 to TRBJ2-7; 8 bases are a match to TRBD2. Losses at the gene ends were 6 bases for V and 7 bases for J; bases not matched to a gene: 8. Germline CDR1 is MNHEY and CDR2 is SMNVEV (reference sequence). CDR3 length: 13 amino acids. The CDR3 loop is CASRLRAGGEQYF. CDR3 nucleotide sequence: TGTGCCAGCAGATTACGGGCGGGGGGAGAGCAGTACTTC.

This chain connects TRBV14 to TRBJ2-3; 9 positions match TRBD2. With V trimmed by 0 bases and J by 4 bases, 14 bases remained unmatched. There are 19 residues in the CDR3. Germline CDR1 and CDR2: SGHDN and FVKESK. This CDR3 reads CASSQDRYSGGWRADTQYF. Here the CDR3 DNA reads TGTGCCAGCAGCCAAGATCGTTATAGCGGGGGCTGGCGGGCAGATACGCAGTATTTT.

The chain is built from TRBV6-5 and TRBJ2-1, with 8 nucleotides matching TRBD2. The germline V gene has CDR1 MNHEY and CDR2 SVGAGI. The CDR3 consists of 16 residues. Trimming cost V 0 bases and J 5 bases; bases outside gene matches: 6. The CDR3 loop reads CASSYSAGVIDNEQFF. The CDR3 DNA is TGTGCCAGCAGTTACTCAGCGGGGGTTATCGACAATGAGCAGTTCTTC.

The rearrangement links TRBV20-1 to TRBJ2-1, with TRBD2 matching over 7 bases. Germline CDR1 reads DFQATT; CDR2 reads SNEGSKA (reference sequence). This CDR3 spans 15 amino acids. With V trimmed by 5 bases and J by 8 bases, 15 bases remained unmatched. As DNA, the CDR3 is TGCAGTGCTTACGCGCGGGAGAGGGTTGAGGATGAGCAGTTCTTC. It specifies CSAYARERVEDEQFF.

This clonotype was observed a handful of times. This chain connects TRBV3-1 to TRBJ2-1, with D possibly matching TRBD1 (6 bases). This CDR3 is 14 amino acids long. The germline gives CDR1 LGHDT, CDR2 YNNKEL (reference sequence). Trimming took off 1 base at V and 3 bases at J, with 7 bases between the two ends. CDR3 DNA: TGTGCCAGCAGCCAAGTGGACAGCTACAATGAGCAGTTCTTC. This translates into CASSQVDSYNEQFF.

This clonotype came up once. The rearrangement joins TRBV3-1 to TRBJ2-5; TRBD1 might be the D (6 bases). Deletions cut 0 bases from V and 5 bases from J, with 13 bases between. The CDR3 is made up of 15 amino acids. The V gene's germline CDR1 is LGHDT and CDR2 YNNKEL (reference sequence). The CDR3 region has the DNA TGTGCCAGCAGCCAAGATCCAGGGGCCAGGGAGACCCAGTACTTC. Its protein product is CASSQDPGARETQYF.

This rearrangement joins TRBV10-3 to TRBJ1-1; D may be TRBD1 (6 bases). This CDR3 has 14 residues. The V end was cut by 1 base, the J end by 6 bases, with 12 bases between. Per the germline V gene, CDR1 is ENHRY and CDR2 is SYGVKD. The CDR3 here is CAISEWVQGSEAFF. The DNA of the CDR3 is TGTGCCATCAGTGAGTGGGTACAGGGTTCTGAAGCTTTCTTT.

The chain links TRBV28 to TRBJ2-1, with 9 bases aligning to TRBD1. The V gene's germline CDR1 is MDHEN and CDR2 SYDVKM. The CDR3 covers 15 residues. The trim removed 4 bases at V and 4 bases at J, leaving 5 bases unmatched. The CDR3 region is CASSWGQGLYNEQFF. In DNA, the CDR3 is TGTGCCAGCAGTTGGGGACAGGGACTTTACAATGAGCAGTTCTTC.

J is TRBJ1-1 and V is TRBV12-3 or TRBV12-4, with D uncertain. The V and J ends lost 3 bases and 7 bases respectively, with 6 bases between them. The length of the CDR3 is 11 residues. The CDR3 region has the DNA TGTGCCAGCAGTTTCGGGGTTGAAGCTTTCTTT. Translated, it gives CASSFGVEAFF.

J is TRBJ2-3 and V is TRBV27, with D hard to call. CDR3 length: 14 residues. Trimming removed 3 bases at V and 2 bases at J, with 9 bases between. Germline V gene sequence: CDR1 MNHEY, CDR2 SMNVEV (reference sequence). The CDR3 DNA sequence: TGTGCCAGCAGTTTCCTTAACCCCACAGATACGCAGTATTTT. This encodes CASSFLNPTDTQYF.